Following are 16 T cell receptor beta chains from one sample sequenced in a study of post-analysis software for immune sequencing data. Study-wide findings and caveats: TRBV5-6, TRBV5-1 and TRBV20-1 belonged to a set of roughly 5 TRBV segments that were more frequent in patients than controls.

Built from TCR beta cDNA, the libraries had unique molecular identifiers in them. TCRdb redid the calling of the PCR reads with MiXCR, one entry per CDR3 protein. The sample includes some 890,000 distinct CDR3 sequences, approximately 50% of them seen just once. These receptors' antigens are unknown. Sequenced: blood. Receptor source: a girl aged 10 to 17 with multiple sclerosis.

The chain recombines TRBV20-1 with TRBJ2-1; D is uncertain. The closer fit of TRBJ2-7 to the DNA end suggests the J call may be wrong. The CDR3 spans 12 residues. Germline V lookup: CDR1 DFQATT, CDR2 SNEGSKA (reference sequence). The CDR3 DNA is TGCAGTGCTAGGGACCTTTCGAATGAGCAGTACTTC. It codes for CSARDLSNEQYF.

V is TRBV20-1 and J is TRBJ2-7; D gene ambiguous. Trimming removed 5 bases at V and 7 bases at J, with 12 bases between. Germline V gene sequence: CDR1 DFQATT, CDR2 SNEGSKA (reference sequence). The CDR3 covers 11 residues. In DNA form, the CDR3 reads TGCAGTGCTCCCCTCGGGTCGGAGCAGTACTTC. Translation gives CSAPLGSEQYF.

This clonotype was detected only a few times. The chain is built from TRBV20-1 and TRBJ2-5, with 7 bases matching TRBD2. With V trimmed by 5 bases and J by 3 bases, 21 bases remained unmatched. This CDR3 spans 18 amino acids. Germline CDR1 is DFQATT and CDR2 is SNEGSKA (reference sequence). CDR3 residues: CSAPKGREMMEGKETQYF. As DNA, the CDR3 is TGCAGTGCTCCGAAGGGGCGGGAGATGATGGAAGGGAAAGAGACCCAGTACTTC.

The sample holds a few counts of this clonotype. CDR3 DNA sequence: TGCAGTGCTAGTAGGCTAGCGGGAATTAGAGATACGCAGTATTTT. The encoded protein is CSASRLAGIRDTQYF. This chain connects TRBV20-1 to TRBJ2-3, with 9 bases that match TRBD2. This CDR3 region has 15 residues. From germline, CDR1 is DFQATT and CDR2 SNEGSKA (reference sequence). The V segment lost 3 bases and the J segment 5 bases; nucleotides outside the gene matches: 9.

This clonotype was seen once. The chain combines TRBV7-8 with TRBJ1-6; no firm D call. V lost 1 base, J lost 11 bases, and 15 bases lay in between. The CDR3 is 15 residues long. Germline assignment: CDR1 SGHVS and CDR2 FQNEAQ. CDR3 nucleotides: TGTGCCAGCAGCTTAGAGATGCTGGGCATTCCACCCCTCCACTTT. Translating gives CASSLEMLGIPPLHF.

The rearrangement uses TRBV7-3 and TRBJ2-7; D may be TRBD1 (5 bases). TRBJ2-5 explains the end of the DNA better; the J call may be wrong. CDR1 is SGHTA and CDR2 is FQGTGA in the germline V gene. The CDR3 covers 15 residues. The CDR3 loop is CASSLTGRAIETQYF. The CDR3 DNA reads as TGTGCCAGCAGCTTAACAGGCAGGGCGATCGAGACCCAGTACTTC.

This clonotype has just one count. The rearrangement joins TRBV6-1 to TRBJ2-3, with a weak D call TRBD1 (5 bases). Trimming stripped 6 bases from V and 0 bases from J, with 10 bases between. The length of the CDR3 is 14 residues. Germline V gives CDR1 MNHNS, CDR2 SASEGT. CDR3 protein: CASRDIISTDTQYF. CDR3 DNA: TGTGCCAGCAGGGACATTATTAGCACAGATACGCAGTATTTT.

There are a few counts of this clonotype. This rearrangement joins TRBV7-6 to TRBJ2-7; 12 positions match TRBD2. J gave up 2 bases and V 3 bases, and 20 bases lay outside the gene matches. Germline V gives CDR1 SGHVS, CDR2 FNYEAQ. This CDR3 comprises 21 residues. The CDR3 DNA is TGTGCCAGCAGCTTGACGGTCGGGGAACTAGCGGGAGGTGAAGCTCCCTACGAGCAGTACTTC. Protein sequence: CASSLTVGELAGGEAPYEQYF.

The chain recombines TRBV6-1 with TRBJ1-1; D is possibly TRBD1 (5 bases). The V and J ends lost 5 bases and 0 bases respectively, with 16 bases between them. The CDR3 sequence is 16 residues long. Germline-derived CDR1 and CDR2 are MNHNS and SASEGT. The CDR3 reads CASSPRQNILNTEAFF. The CDR3 DNA reads TGTGCCAGCAGTCCCCGACAGAACATCCTGAACACTGAAGCTTTCTTT.

On this clonotype: The junction departs from the called germline gene at one end, perhaps through a read error. The gene calls are TRBV2 and TRBJ2-5, with TRBD1 matching over 8 bases. This CDR3 is built from 15 residues. Germline CDR1 reads SNHLY; CDR2 reads FYNNEI. The DNA of the CDR3 is TGTACCAGCAGTTTTATGACAGGGGAGCAAGAGACCCAGTACTTC. It translates to CTSSFMTGEQETQYF.

V usage is TRBV10-3 and J usage is TRBJ2-7; possibly TRBD2 for D (5 bases). This CDR3 has 13 amino acids. Germline V gene sequence: CDR1 ENHRY, CDR2 SYGVKD. V was shortened by 4 bases and J by 3 bases, with 10 bases between the two germline ends. The CDR3 nucleotides read TGTGCCATCAGTGTGGACTTCATCTACGAGCAGTACTTC. Translation: CAISVDFIYEQYF.

This CDR3 reads CASSRLLATSTDTQYF. The CDR3 DNA reads TGTGCCAGCAGCCGTCTACTAGCGACTAGCACAGATACGCAGTATTTT. The V gene is TRBV7-9, the J gene TRBJ2-3, with 7 bases that match TRBD2. The V gene end was trimmed by 5 bases and the J gene end by 0 bases; junction bases not matched to a gene: 8. Germline V CDR1 and CDR2: SEHNR, FQNEAQ (reference sequence). This CDR3 comprises 16 residues.

CDR3 in amino acids: CASSGAKAGLVGPLQETQYF. The CDR3 DNA reads as TGTGCCAGCAGCGGTGCAAAGGCGGGACTAGTTGGTCCCTTGCAAGAGACCCAGTACTTC. The chain couples TRBV7-2 to TRBJ2-7; 8 nucleotides align to TRBD2. The DNA end is a closer match to TRBJ2-5, so the J assignment may be wrong. Germline CDR1 reads SGHTA; CDR2 reads FQGNSA. CDR3 size: 20 residues.

The rearrangement links TRBV15 to TRBJ2-7; possible D gene TRBD2, 5 bases. Germline assignment: CDR1 LNHNV and CDR2 YYDKDF (reference sequence). The CDR3 is 13 residues long. Trimming cost V 8 bases and J 7 bases, with 18 bases left between them. CDR3 amino acids: CATLRAGDNEQYF. CDR3 DNA sequence: TGTGCCACCCTCAGAGCCGGGGATAATGAGCAGTACTTC.

The table lists this clonotype with a few counts. The chain is built from TRBV7-6 and TRBJ2-3, with 9 bases fitting TRBD2. Germline V gene sequence: CDR1 SGHVS, CDR2 FNYEAQ. This CDR3 region has 18 residues. V gave up 5 bases and J gave up 2 bases; unmatched junction bases: 14. CDR3 in amino acids: CASSQRASGGPTTDTQYF. CDR3 sequence (DNA): TGTGCCAGCAGCCAGCGGGCCAGCGGGGGGCCCACCACAGATACGCAGTATTTT.

This clonotype was counted only a few times. This sequence joins TRBV4-1 and TRBJ2-3; D is perhaps TRBD1 or TRBD2 (5 bases each). The germline CDR1 and CDR2 sequences are MGHRA and YSYEKL. Trimming took 4 bases from V and 6 from J, leaving 11 bases between them. The CDR3 is made up of 13 amino acids. For the CDR3, the DNA is TGCGCCAGCAGCCCCGCACGGGGCGATACGCAGTATTTT. This encodes CASSPARGDTQYF.